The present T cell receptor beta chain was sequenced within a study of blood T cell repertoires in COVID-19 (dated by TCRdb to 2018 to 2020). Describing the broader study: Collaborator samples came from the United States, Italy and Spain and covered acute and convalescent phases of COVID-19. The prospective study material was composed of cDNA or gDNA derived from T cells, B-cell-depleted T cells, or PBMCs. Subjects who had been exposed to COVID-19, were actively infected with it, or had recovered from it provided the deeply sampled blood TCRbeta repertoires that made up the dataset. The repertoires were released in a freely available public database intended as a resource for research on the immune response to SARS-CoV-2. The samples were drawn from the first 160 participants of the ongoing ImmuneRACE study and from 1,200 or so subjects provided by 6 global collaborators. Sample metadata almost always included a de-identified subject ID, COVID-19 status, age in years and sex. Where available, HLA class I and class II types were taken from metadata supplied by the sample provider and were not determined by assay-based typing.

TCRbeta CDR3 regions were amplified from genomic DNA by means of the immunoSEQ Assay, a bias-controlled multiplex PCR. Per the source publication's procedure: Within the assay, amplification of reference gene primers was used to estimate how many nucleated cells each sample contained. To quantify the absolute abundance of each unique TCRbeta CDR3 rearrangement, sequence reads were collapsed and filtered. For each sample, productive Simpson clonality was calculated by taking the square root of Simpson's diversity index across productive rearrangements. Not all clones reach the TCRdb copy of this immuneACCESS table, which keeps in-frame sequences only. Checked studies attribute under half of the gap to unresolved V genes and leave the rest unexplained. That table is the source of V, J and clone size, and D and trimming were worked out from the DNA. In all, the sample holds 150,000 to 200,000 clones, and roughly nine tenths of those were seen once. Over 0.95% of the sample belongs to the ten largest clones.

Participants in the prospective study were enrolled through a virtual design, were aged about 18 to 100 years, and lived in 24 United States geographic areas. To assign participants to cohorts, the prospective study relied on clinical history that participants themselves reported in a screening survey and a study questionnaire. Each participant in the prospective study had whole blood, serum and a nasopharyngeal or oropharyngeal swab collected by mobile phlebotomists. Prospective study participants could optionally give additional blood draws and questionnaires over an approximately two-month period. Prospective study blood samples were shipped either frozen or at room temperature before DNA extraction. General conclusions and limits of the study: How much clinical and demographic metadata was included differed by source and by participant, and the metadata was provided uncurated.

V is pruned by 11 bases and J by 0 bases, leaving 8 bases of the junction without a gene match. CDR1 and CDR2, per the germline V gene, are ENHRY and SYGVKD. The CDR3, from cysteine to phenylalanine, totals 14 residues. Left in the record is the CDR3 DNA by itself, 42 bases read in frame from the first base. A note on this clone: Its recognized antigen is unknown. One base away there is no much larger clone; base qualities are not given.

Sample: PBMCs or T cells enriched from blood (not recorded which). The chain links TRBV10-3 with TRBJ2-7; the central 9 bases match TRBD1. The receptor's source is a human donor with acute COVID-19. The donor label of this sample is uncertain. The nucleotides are TGTGCCGCGATGGGACAGGGTAGCTCCTACGAGCAGTACTTC. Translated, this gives CAAMGQGSSYEQYF.